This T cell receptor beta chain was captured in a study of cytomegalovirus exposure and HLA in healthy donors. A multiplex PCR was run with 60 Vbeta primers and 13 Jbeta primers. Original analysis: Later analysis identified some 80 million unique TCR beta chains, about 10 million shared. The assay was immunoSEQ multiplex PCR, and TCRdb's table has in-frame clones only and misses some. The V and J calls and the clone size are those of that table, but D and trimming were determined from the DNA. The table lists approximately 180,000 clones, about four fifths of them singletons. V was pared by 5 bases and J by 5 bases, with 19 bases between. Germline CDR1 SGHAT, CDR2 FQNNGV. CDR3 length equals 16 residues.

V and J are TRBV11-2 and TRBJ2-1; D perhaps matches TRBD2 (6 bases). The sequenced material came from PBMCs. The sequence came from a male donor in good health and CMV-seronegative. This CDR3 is CASSPLWRARDNEQFF. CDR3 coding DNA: TGTGCCAGCAGCCCCCTGTGGAGGGCAAGGGACAATGAGCAGTTCTTC.